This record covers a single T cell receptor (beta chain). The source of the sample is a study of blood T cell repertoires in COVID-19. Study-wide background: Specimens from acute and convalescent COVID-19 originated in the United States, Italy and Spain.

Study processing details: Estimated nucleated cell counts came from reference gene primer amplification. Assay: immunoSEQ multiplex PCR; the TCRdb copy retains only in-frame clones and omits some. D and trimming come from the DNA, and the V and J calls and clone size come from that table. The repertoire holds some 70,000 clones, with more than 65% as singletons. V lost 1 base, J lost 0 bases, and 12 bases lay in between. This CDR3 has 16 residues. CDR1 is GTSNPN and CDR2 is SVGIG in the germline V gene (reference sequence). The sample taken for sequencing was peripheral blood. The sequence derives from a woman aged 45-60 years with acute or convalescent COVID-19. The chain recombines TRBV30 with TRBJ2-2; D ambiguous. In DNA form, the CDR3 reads TGTGCCTGGAGTGGGATCGGCGGCGCGAACACCGGGGAGCTGTTTTTT. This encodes CAWSGIGGANTGELFF.